The clone carrying this T cell receptor (beta chain) turned up a few times. Methods described previously, with TCR primers listed, were used for bulk TCR libraries. TCRdb re-derived calls from the PCR reads in MiXCR, one entry per CDR3 protein. The profile shows about 500,000 distinct CDR3 sequences, about 26% of them singletons. This entry comes from a study of molecular identifiers for immune sequencing clone quantification. Germline loops: CDR1 LNHDA, CDR2 SQIVND (reference sequence). Trimming took 6 bases from V and 4 from J, leaving 18 bases between them. The length of the CDR3 is 15 residues. Sorting defined naive CD8 T cells as CD8+CD4-CCR7+CD45RA+.

J is TRBJ2-5 and V is TRBV19; tentative D call: TRBD1 (6 bases). The sequence derives from a human donor in good health. Some libraries in this study had Jurkat cell RNA spiked in. The sequencing input was naive CD8+ T cells from blood, with Jurkat cell RNA spiked in. Stated subset: FACS-sorted CD8+CD4-CCR7+CD45RA+ naive T cells. Here the CDR3 DNA reads TGTGCCAGTAGCATGGCCGCCACAGGGACAGAGACCCAGTACTTC. It codes for CASSMAATGTETQYF.